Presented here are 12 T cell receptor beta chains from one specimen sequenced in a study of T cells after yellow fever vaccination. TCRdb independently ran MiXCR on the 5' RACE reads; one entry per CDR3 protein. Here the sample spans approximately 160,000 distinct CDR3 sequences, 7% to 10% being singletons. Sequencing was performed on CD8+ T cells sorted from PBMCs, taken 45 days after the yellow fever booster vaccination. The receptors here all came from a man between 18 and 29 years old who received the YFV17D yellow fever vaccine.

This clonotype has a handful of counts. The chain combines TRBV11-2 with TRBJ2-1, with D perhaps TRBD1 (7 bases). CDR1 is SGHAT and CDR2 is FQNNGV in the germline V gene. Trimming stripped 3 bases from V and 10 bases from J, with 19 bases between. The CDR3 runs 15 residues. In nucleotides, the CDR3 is TGTGCCAGCAGCTTGGCGGGACAGCCTTACGGCGAGCAGTTCTTC. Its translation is CASSLAGQPYGEQFF.

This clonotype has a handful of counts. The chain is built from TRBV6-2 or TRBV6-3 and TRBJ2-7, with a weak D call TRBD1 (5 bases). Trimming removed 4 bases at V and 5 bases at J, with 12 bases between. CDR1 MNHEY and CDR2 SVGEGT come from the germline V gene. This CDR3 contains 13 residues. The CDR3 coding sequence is TGTGCCAGCAGTTTCATGGGGCAGAACGAGCAGTACGTC. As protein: CASSFMGQNEQYV.

CDR3 nucleotide sequence: TGCGCCAGCAGCTTGGATTCAGGGACCTACAATGAGCAGTTCTTC. Protein: CASSLDSGTYNEQFF. The chain combines TRBV5-1 with TRBJ2-1, with D tentatively TRBD1 (5 bases). V dropped 0 bases and J dropped 2 bases, with 9 bases sitting between them. The germline gives CDR1 SGHRS, CDR2 YFSETQ. The CDR3 loop spans 15 amino acids.

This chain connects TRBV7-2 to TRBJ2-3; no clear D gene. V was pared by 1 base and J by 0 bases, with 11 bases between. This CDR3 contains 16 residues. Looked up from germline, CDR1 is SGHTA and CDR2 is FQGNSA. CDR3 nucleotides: TGTGCCAGCAGCTTAGGCAGCTACCCTAGCACAGATACGCAGTATTTT. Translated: CASSLGSYPSTDTQYF.

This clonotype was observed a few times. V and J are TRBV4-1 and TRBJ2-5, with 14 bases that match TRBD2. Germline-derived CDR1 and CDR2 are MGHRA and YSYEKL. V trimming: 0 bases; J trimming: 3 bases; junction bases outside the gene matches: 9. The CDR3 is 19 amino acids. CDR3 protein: CASSQDEPGLAGVEETQYF. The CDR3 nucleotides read TGCGCCAGCAGCCAAGATGAACCGGGACTAGCGGGGGTTGAAGAGACCCAGTACTTC.

The CDR3 here is CSARREGGMNTEAFF. DNA of the CDR3: TGCAGTGCTCGCCGGGAGGGAGGGATGAACACTGAAGCTTTCTTT. The chain recombines TRBV20-1 with TRBJ1-1; D gene ambiguous. Between the trimmed V and J ends, which lost 5 bases and 0 bases, there was a span of 16 bases. This CDR3 spans 15 amino acids. CDR1 is DFQATT and CDR2 is SNEGSKA in the germline V gene (reference sequence).

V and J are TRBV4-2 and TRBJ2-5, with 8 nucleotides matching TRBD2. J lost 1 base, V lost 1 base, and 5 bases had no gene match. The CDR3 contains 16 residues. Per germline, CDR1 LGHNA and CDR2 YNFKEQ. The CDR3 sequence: CASSQGAGDLQETQYF. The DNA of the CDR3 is TGTGCCAGCAGCCAAGGAGCGGGGGACCTCCAAGAGACCCAGTACTTC.

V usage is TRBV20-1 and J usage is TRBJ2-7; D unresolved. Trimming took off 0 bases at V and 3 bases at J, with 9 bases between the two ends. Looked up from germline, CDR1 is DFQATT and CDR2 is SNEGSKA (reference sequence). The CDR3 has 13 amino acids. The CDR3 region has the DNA TGCAGTGCTAGAGATGGGAACGGCTACGAGCAGTACTTC. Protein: CSARDGNGYEQYF.

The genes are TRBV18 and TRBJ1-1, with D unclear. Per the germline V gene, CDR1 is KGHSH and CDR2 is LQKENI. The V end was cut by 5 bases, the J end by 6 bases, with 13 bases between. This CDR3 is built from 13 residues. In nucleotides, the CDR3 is TGTGCCAGCTCAACTACCTACGGTCCTGAAGCTTTCTTT. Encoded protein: CASSTTYGPEAFF.

CDR3 region: CASSQEGQGYGYTF. DNA of the CDR3: TGTGCCAGCAGCCAAGAGGGGCAAGGATATGGCTACACCTTC. The J gene is TRBJ1-2, the V gene TRBV4-2, with D possibly being TRBD1 (5 bases). Germline V CDR1 and CDR2: LGHNA, YNFKEQ. The CDR3 runs 14 residues. Trimming cost V 0 bases and J 5 bases, with 10 bases left between them.

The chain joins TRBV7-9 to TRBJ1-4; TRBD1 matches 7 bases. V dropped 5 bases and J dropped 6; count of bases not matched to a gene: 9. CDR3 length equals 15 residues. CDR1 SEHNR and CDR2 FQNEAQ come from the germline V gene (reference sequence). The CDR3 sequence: CASSPQGSDDEKLFF. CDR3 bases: TGTGCCAGCAGCCCACAGGGGTCGGACGATGAAAAACTGTTTTTT.

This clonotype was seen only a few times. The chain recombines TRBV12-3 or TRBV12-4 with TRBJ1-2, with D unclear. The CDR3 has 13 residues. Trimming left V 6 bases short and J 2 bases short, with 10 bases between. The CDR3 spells CASRALGNYGYTF. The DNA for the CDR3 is TGTGCCAGCAGAGCCCTCGGGAACTATGGCTACACCTTC.